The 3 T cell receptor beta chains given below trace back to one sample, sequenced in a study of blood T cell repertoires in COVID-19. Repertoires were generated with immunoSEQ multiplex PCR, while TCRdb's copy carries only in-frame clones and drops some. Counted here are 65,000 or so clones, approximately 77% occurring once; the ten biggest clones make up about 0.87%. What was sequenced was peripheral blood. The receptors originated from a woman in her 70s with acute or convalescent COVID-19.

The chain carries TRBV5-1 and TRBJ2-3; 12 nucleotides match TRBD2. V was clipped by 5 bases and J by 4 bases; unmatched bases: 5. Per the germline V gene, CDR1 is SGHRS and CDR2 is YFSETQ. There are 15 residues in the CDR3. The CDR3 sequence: CASREGLAGPDTQYF. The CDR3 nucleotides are TGCGCCAGCAGAGAAGGACTAGCGGGGCCAGATACGCAGTATTTT.

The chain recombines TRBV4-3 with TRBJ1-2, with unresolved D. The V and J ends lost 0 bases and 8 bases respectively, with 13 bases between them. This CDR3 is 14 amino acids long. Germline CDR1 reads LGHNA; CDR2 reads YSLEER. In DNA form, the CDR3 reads TGCGCCAGCAGCCAAGAGAGGGCCCCCTTGGGCTACACCTTC. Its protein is CASSQERAPLGYTF.

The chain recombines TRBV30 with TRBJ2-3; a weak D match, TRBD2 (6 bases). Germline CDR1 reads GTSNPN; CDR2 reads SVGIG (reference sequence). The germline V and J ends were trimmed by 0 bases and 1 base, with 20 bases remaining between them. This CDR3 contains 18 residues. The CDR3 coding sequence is TGTGCCTGGAGTGTACCGCGGGGCAGGTTAGCTGGCACAGATACGCAGTATTTT. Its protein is CAWSVPRGRLAGTDTQYF.